These 30 T cell receptor beta chains share one sample of origin, sequenced in a study of shared clonotypes between healthy human individuals. TCRdb keeps only in-frame clones here, not all; method: immunoSEQ multiplex PCR. The sample holds about 600,000 clones, around 78% seen once. The sample comprised PBMCs. Source of these receptors: a woman between 35 and 50 years old in good health. Some clones in this sample may be carry-over from other donors' samples.

V usage is TRBV4-1 and J usage is TRBJ2-5, with D possibly TRBD1 on 5 matching bases. V was cut by 5 bases and J by 4 bases, with 17 bases left in between. CDR1 and CDR2 from the germline V gene are MGHRA and YSYEKL. The CDR3 is 15 amino acids. The CDR3: CASSGRQNNRETQYF. The CDR3 DNA reads TGCGCCAGCAGCGGTCGACAGAATAACCGAGAGACCCAGTACTTC.

The rearrangement joins TRBV2 to TRBJ1-2; a possible D gene is TRBD1 (6 bases). Per the germline V gene, CDR1 is SNHLY and CDR2 is FYNNEI. The CDR3 loop spans 12 amino acids. Trimming removed 6 bases at V and 7 bases at J, with 12 bases between. In DNA, the CDR3 is TGTGCCAGCAGCTCACAGGGTGCTGGCTACACCTTC. It codes for CASSSQGAGYTF.

The chain joins TRBV28 to TRBJ1-2, with TRBD1 matching 10 bases. Germline V CDR1 and CDR2: MDHEN, SYDVKM. V lost 10 bases and J lost 4; bases outside the gene matches: 9. The CDR3 totals 14 residues. Written as DNA, the CDR3 is TGTGCCACCCTAGACAGGGGGCTTGTCTATGGCTACACCTTC. This gives the protein CATLDRGLVYGYTF.

The chain carries TRBV18 and TRBJ1-1; 10 bases fit TRBD1. The V gene end was trimmed by 0 bases and the J gene end by 4 bases; junction bases not matched to a gene: 5. The CDR3 length is 16 residues. In germline, CDR1 is KGHSH, CDR2 LQKENI. CDR3 sequence: CASSPPPGQGSTEAFF. CDR3 nucleotide sequence: TGTGCCAGCTCACCACCCCCGGGACAGGGGAGCACTGAAGCTTTCTTT.

The CDR3 here is CASSIRSGQGAGELFF. CDR3 coding DNA: TGTGCCAGTAGTATAAGATCGGGGCAGGGGGCCGGGGAGCTGTTTTTT. This chain uses TRBV19 with TRBJ2-2; 7 nucleotides align to TRBD1. CDR1 is LNHDA and CDR2 is SQIVND in the germline V gene (reference sequence). Trimming removed 2 bases from V and 6 bases from J; junction bases left unmatched: 9. The CDR3 has 16 amino acids. Full variable domain (rest looked up from reference TRBV19 and TRBJ2-2): DGGITQSPKYLFRKEGQNVTLSCEQNLNHDAMYWYRQDPGQGLRLIYYSQIVNDFQKGDIAEGYSVSREKKESFPLTVTSAQKNPTAFYLCASSIRSGQGAGELFFGEGSRLTVL.

The chain combines TRBV28 with TRBJ1-1, with TRBD1 as a possible D gene (5 bases). The V gene's germline CDR1 is MDHEN and CDR2 SYDVKM. The CDR3 consists of 15 residues. V lost 3 bases and J lost 4, with 15 bases in between. Written as DNA, the CDR3 is TGTGCCAGCAGTTTGCCGACAGATGGGGGCACTGAAGCTTTCTTT. Encoded protein: CASSLPTDGGTEAFF.

The rearrangement links TRBV10-3 to TRBJ1-3, with D unresolved. The V end was cut by 6 bases, the J end by 4 bases, with 13 bases between. The CDR3 has 14 residues. Germline assignment: CDR1 ENHRY and CDR2 SYGVKD. The CDR3 region has the DNA TGTGCCATCAGCCCCGACAATCGGGGAAACACCATATATTTT. Its protein is CAISPDNRGNTIYF.

The chain recombines TRBV7-2 with TRBJ2-7; D not resolved. The V gene's germline CDR1 is SGHTA and CDR2 FQGNSA. V lost 5 bases and J 2 bases, leaving 16 bases between the germline ends. The CDR3 covers 15 residues. This chain's CDR3 is CASSQSGGAPYEQYF. CDR3 nucleotide sequence: TGTGCCAGCAGCCAGTCGGGCGGCGCCCCCTACGAGCAGTACTTC.

The rearrangement uses TRBV27 and TRBJ2-1, with 13 bases lining up with TRBD2. This CDR3 spans 20 amino acids. With V trimmed by 6 bases and J by 6 bases, 20 bases remained unmatched. Germline CDR1 is MNHEY and CDR2 is SMNVEV (reference sequence). The CDR3: CASSLLPGLAGPISANEQFF. The CDR3 DNA reads TGTGCCAGCAGCCTCCTACCGGGACTAGCGGGACCGATATCCGCCAATGAGCAGTTCTTC.

J is TRBJ2-5 and V is TRBV30; D unresolved. Per the germline V gene, CDR1 is GTSNPN and CDR2 is SVGIG (reference sequence). The CDR3 sequence is 11 residues long. CDR3 nucleotide sequence: TGTGCATCGACCGCTTTGGAGACCCAGTACTTC. It encodes CASTALETQYF.

The chain has TRBV7-3 and TRBJ2-1; TRBD1 aligns across 7 bases. This CDR3 has 15 residues. Germline V gene data show CDR1 as SGHTA and CDR2 as FQGTGA. Unmatched junction bases numbered 8, after V lost 5 bases and J lost 4 bases. The CDR3 DNA sequence: TGTGCCAGCAGCATCTTCGAGACAGGGTACAATGAGCAGTTCTTC. Protein: CASSIFETGYNEQFF.

Remarks on this clone: Other DNA sequences from this sample encode an identical CDR3 as well. The rearrangement joins TRBV15 to TRBJ2-7; TRBD1 is a possible D gene (5 bases). Trimming took 0 bases from V and 2 from J, leaving 8 bases between them. The germline gives CDR1 LNHNV, CDR2 YYDKDF (reference sequence). This CDR3 has 14 amino acids. CDR3 residues: CATSRDQGAYEQYF. CDR3 nucleotides: TGTGCCACCAGCAGAGATCAAGGGGCCTACGAGCAGTACTTC.

V usage is TRBV5-1 and J usage is TRBJ2-3; the match to TRBD2 covers 9 bases. In germline, CDR1 is SGHRS, CDR2 YFSETQ. The V gene end was trimmed by 4 bases and the J gene end by 0 bases; junction bases not matched to a gene: 6. There are 16 residues in the CDR3. This CDR3 is CASSTGLARSTDTQYF. The CDR3 DNA reads TGCGCCAGCAGCACCGGACTAGCGCGAAGCACAGATACGCAGTATTTT. Filled out from reference TRBV5-1 and TRBJ2-3, the complete variable domain reads KAGVTQTPRYLIKTRGQQVTLSCSPISGHRSVSWYQQTPGQGLQFLFEYFSETQRNKGNFPGRFSGRQFSNSRSEMNVSTLELGDSALYLCASSTGLARSTDTQYFGPGTRLTVL.

This clone was counted between two and nine times. The V and J genes are TRBV6-6 and TRBJ2-2, with TRBD1 identical over 9 bases. Trimming removed 2 bases from V and 7 bases from J; junction bases left unmatched: 5. The CDR3 extends over 15 amino acids. CDR1 and CDR2 from the germline V gene are MNHNY and SVGAGI (reference sequence). In DNA form, the CDR3 reads TGTGCCAGCAGTTACCCACAGGGGGCGGGCGGGGAGCTGTTTTTT. It yields the protein CASSYPQGAGGELFF.

There are a few counts of this clone. This chain uses TRBV15 with TRBJ2-1; TRBD2 matches at 10 bases. Trimming took 4 bases from V and 15 from J; bases not matched to a gene: 6. The CDR3 runs to 12 residues. Germline values: CDR1 LNHNV, CDR2 YYDKDF (reference sequence). The CDR3 region has the DNA TGTGCCACCAGCAACAGCGGGAGGGTGCGGTTCTTC. It specifies CATSNSGRVRFF.

This clone was seen ten or more times. The rearrangement uses TRBV7-9 and TRBJ2-5; D is unclear. The V and J ends lost 7 bases and 4 bases respectively, with 13 bases between them. This CDR3 region has 13 residues. CDR1 SEHNR and CDR2 FQNEAQ come from the germline V gene (reference sequence). The CDR3: CASTPVARETQYF. The CDR3 region has the DNA TGTGCCAGCACCCCGGTGGCAAGAGAGACCCAGTACTTC.

This chain connects TRBV30 to TRBJ1-5; TRBD1 aligns across 7 bases. The CDR3 extends over 13 amino acids. The V and J ends lost 5 bases and 1 base, in that order; junction bases with no gene match: 2. Per germline, CDR1 GTSNPN and CDR2 SVGIG (reference sequence). The CDR3 nucleotides read TGTGCCTGGGGGGGACAGAGCAATCAGCCCCAGCATTTT. Its translation: CAWGGQSNQPQHF. Complete variable domain (other parts from reference TRBV30 and TRBJ1-5): SQTIHQWPATLVQPVGSPLSLECTVEGTSNPNLYWYRQAAGRGLQLLFYSVGIGQISSEVPQNLSASRPQDRQFILSSKKLLLSDSGFYLCAWGGQSNQPQHFGDGTRLSIL.

A remark on this clone: Distinct nucleotide sequences in the sample also encode this CDR3. The chain has TRBV10-3 and TRBJ2-7; 8 nucleotides line up with TRBD2. This CDR3 is built from 15 residues. Trimming at V came to 1 base and at J to 6 bases, leaving 8 bases not matched to a gene. From germline, CDR1 is ENHRY and CDR2 SYGVKD. The CDR3 bases are TGTGCCATCAGTGAGTGGGCTAGCGGGTATGGCGAGCAGTACTTC. As protein: CAISEWASGYGEQYF.

A note on this clone: The same CDR3 is also encoded by other DNA sequences in this sample. The rearrangement links TRBV30 to TRBJ1-1, with 10 positions matching TRBD1. The V gene end was trimmed by 5 bases and the J gene end by 6 bases; junction bases not matched to a gene: 6. The germline V gene has CDR1 GTSNPN and CDR2 SVGIG (reference sequence). The CDR3 loop spans 13 amino acids. In DNA, the CDR3 is TGTGCCTGGGCTAGACAGGGGGCATCTGAAGCTTTCTTT. Translation gives CAWARQGASEAFF.

This rearrangement joins TRBV14 to TRBJ2-7; D is perhaps TRBD1 (6 bases). Germline CDR1 reads SGHDN; CDR2 reads FVKESK. Deletions cut 8 bases from V and 3 bases from J, with 17 bases between. The CDR3 consists of 14 residues. CDR3: CASSPGDNLYEQYF. The CDR3 bases are TGTGCCAGCTCTCCAGGGGACAACCTCTACGAGCAGTACTTC.

A remark on this clone: The same CDR3 can be traced to other DNA sequences in this sample. The chain combines TRBV5-1 with TRBJ1-5; 9 positions match TRBD1. The germline gives CDR1 SGHRS, CDR2 YFSETQ. V shed 2 bases and J 1 base; nucleotides not matched to a gene: 1. The CDR3 covers 15 residues. The CDR3 region has the DNA TGCGCCAGCAGCTTACAGGGGGCAAGCAATCAGCCCCAGCATTTT. Amino acids: CASSLQGASNQPQHF.

This chain joins TRBV5-1 and TRBJ1-1; D might be TRBD1 (5 bases). V was clipped by 2 bases and J by 5 bases, with 10 bases between them. CDR1 is SGHRS and CDR2 is YFSETQ in the germline V gene. The CDR3 totals 13 residues. The CDR3 sequence is CASSFSQGTEAFF. CDR3 nucleotide sequence: TGCGCCAGCAGCTTTTCGCAGGGAACTGAAGCTTTCTTT.

This sequence joins TRBV28 and TRBJ1-1; 8 bases line up with TRBD1. Germline V lookup: CDR1 MDHEN, CDR2 SYDVKM. The junction had 7 bases not matched to a gene; V was cut back by 7 bases and J by 0 bases. The CDR3 runs to 15 residues. The CDR3 sequence: CASKRAGGMNTEAFF. CDR3 in DNA: TGTGCCAGCAAGAGGGCAGGGGGCATGAACACTGAAGCTTTCTTT.

This rearrangement joins TRBV30 to TRBJ2-1; 12 bases are a match to TRBD2. This CDR3 has 16 amino acids. The germline V gene has CDR1 GTSNPN and CDR2 SVGIG (reference sequence). With 2 bases clipped from V and 8 bases from J, the junction kept 10 bases outside the gene matches. CDR3 protein: CAWSKVGTSGPDEQFF. Written as DNA, the CDR3 is TGTGCCTGGAGTAAAGTCGGGACTAGCGGGCCTGATGAGCAGTTCTTC.

This clone was seen a few times. The J gene is TRBJ2-2, the V gene TRBV7-3; TRBD2 matches at 12 bases. Germline CDR1 and CDR2: SGHTA and FQGTGA. V shed 5 bases, J shed 3 bases, and the junction held 4 bases outside the gene matches. CDR3 length: 16 amino acids. The CDR3 bases are TGTGCCAGCAGCGAACCTAGCGGGAGGGACACCGGGGAGCTGTTTTTT. As protein: CASSEPSGRDTGELFF.

The V and J genes are TRBV7-1 and TRBJ2-7; D may match TRBD1 or TRBD2 (5 bases each). TRBV7-1 is annotated as an ORF whose role is uncertain. V shed 5 bases and J shed 7 bases, with 21 bases lying between them. This CDR3 region has 15 residues. The CDR3 nucleotides are TGTGCCAGCAGCCCGGGGACGGACGGGGCGTGGGAGCAGTACTTC. It is translated as CASSPGTDGAWEQYF.

The rearrangement uses TRBV2 and TRBJ2-3; TRBD2 matches 8 bases. The germline CDR1 and CDR2 sequences are SNHLY and FYNNEI. Trimming at V came to 5 bases and at J to 5 bases, leaving 0 bases not matched to a gene. The CDR3 is 12 amino acids. Here the CDR3 DNA reads TGTGCCAGCAGTCTAGCGGGAGATACGCAGTATTTT. Translating gives CASSLAGDTQYF.

The chain uses TRBV7-2 and TRBJ2-2; 7 bases are shared with TRBD2. The V segment lost 4 bases and the J segment 0 bases; nucleotides outside the gene matches: 14. CDR3 length: 19 residues. The germline gives CDR1 SGHTA, CDR2 FQGNSA. Here the CDR3 reads CASSSRSSPSGTNTGELFF. CDR3 sequence (DNA): TGTGCCAGCAGCTCCCGATCTTCTCCTAGCGGAACGAACACCGGGGAGCTGTTTTTT.

This chain joins TRBV2 and TRBJ2-5; TRBD2 aligns across 14 bases. The germline gives CDR1 SNHLY, CDR2 FYNNEI. The CDR3 is 15 residues long. V was clipped by 6 bases and J by 5 bases; unmatched bases: 5. Written as DNA, the CDR3 is TGTGCCAGCAGGACCAGACTAGCGGGAGGGGAGACCCAGTACTTC. This gives the protein CASRTRLAGGETQYF.

This rearrangement joins TRBV7-8 to TRBJ2-6; 11 bases are a match to TRBD2. Losses at the gene ends were 3 bases for V and 1 base for J; bases not matched to a gene: 5. The CDR3 runs 18 residues. Germline V lookup: CDR1 SGHVS, CDR2 FQNEAQ. The CDR3 loop reads CASSFQLAGESGANVLTF. CDR3 nucleotide sequence: TGTGCCAGCAGCTTCCAACTAGCGGGAGAATCTGGGGCCAACGTCCTGACTTTC.